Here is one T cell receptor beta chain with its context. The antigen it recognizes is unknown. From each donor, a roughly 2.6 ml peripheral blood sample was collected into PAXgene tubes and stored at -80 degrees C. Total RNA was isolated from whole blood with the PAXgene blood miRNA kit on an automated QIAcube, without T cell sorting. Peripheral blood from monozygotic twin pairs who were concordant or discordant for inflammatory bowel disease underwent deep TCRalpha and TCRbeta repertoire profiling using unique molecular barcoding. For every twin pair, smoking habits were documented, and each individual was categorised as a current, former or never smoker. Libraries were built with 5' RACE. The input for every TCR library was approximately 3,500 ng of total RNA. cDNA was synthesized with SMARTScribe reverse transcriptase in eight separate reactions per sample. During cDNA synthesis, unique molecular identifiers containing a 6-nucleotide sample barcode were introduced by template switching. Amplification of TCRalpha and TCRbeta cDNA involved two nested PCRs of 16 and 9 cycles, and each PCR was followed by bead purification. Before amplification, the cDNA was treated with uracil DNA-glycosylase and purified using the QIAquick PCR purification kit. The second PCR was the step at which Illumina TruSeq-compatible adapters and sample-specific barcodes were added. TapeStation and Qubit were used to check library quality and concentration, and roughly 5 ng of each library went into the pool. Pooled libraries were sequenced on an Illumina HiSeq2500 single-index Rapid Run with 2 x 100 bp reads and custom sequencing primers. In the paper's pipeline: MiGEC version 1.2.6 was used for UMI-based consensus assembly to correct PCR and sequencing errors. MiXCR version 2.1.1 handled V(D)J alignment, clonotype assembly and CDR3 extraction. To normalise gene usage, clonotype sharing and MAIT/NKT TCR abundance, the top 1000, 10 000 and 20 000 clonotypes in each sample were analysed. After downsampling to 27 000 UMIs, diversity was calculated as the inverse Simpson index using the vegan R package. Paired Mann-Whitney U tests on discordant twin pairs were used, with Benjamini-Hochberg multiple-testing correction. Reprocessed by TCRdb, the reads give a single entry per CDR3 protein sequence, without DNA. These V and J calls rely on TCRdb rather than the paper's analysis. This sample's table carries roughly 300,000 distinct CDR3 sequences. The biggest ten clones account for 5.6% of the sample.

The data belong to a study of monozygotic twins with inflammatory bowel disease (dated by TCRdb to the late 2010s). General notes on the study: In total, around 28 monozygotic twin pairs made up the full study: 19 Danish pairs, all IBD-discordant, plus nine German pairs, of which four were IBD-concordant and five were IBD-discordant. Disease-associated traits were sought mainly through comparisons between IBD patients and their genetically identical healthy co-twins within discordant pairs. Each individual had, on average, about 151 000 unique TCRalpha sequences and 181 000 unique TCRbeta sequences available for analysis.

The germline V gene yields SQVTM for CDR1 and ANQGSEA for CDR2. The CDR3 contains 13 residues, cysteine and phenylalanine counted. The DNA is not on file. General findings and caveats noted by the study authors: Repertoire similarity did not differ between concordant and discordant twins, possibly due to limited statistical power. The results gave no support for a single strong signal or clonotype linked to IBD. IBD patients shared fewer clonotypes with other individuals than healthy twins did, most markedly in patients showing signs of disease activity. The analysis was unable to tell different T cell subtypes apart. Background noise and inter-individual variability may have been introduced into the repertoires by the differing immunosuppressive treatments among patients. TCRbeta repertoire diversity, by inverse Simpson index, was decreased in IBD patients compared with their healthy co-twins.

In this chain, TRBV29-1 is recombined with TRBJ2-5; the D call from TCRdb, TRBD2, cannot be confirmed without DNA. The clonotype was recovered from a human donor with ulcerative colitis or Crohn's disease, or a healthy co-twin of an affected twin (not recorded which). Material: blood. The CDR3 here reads CSVGGQGRETQYF.